The clone carrying this T cell receptor beta chain was seen more than once but under ten times. Its antigen is still unknown. The data were obtained in a study of cytomegalovirus exposure and HLA in healthy donors. Turning to the study itself: The early release's HLA-typed donors yielded approximately 85 million unique TCRs.

Study-wide results and caveats: Cytomegalovirus association was listed for 164 TCR beta chains. Later analysis showed TCR association rates varying by HLA locus, highest for DRB1 and lowest for HLA-C. TCR beta sequences numbering fewer than 20,000 were associated with HLA alleles at 0.05 false discovery rate in a later analysis.

PCR used 60 Vbeta primers and 13 Jbeta primers. Only in-frame clones appear in the TCRdb table, and some are missing; sequencing was by immunoSEQ multiplex PCR. The sample contains about 160,000 clones, 73% of which appear only once. The germline V gene has CDR1 LGHNA and CDR2 YSLEER. The length of the CDR3 is 17 residues. V was pared by 4 bases and J by 2 bases, with 8 bases of the junction left unmatched. The chain combines TRBV4-3 with TRBJ2-1; 10 nucleotides match TRBD1. The sequenced sample consisted of PBMCs. The source is a woman younger than 35 in good health and CMV-seronegative. For the CDR3, the DNA is TGCGCCAGCAGCCCTGAGACAGGGGGCGAGGCCTACAATGAGCAGTTCTTC. Protein product: CASSPETGGEAYNEQFF.